This T cell receptor (beta chain) was captured by sequencing in a study of cytomegalovirus exposure and HLA in healthy donors (dated by TCRdb to the late 2010s). In terms of the full investigation: In an earlier analysis of under 600 of the donors, less than 350 Gb of sequence data and about 110 million unique TCR beta sequences from 150 million to 200 million T cells were reported. An early release covering about 600 HLA-typed donors comprised roughly 300 gigabases of sequencing data and tens of millions of unique TCR sequences. The genetic ancestry cluster associated with self-reported Caucasian donors included about 81% of the roughly 410 genotyped donors. The study aimed to test whether cataloging public T cell receptors could reveal signatures of past pathogen exposure. Using immunosequencing, the study profiled T cell repertoires from some 670 subjects and related those repertoires to cytomegalovirus serostatus. Along with the approximately 700-subject first cohort, a separate validation cohort of 120 different subjects was used. To predict cytomegalovirus infection status, the study brought together high-throughput TCR immunosequencing, statistical association of individual TCRs with disease status, and machine learning. To study patterns of TCR occurrence, a later analysis re-analyzed previously published TCR beta repertoires from 500 to 850 donors and added high-resolution HLA genotyping. In the later analysis, no new phenotypic data were used to find candidate immune exposures; instead, reliance was placed on TCR beta sequences and their occurrence across donors. An earlier analysis of approximately 580 of the donors used high-throughput TCR beta sequencing to judge whether each TCR beta V gene segment behaved as functional or pseudogenic. Donor age, sex, ethnicity and CMV serostatus were compiled alongside the repertoire data. Genome-wide SNP genotypes for about 60% of the roughly 700 donors were used in a later genetic analysis, which treated that subset as a discovery cohort. All discovery cohort repertoires had been generated using a single sequencing platform. Class I and class II HLA loci were covered by the typing at four-digit resolution. Typing coverage differed by locus: A, B, C, DRB1 and DQB1 were typed in about 629-630 donors, DQA1 in 500 to 550, DPA1 in 606, and DPB1 in 400 to 490. Roughly 5 DR-DQ haplotypes were handled as single units for association and clustering because linkage in the cohort was strong. On average, roughly 240,000 unique TCR beta nucleotide sequences were sequenced per donor among 300 to 500 genotyped donors of the cohort, with about 19% of those sequences being non-productive.

The cohort consisted of 600 to 750 healthy bone marrow donors. Cohort members were all nominally healthy when sampled, although unrecorded immune exposures were likely present. The donor tested CMV seronegative, placing the donor among the roughly 350 seronegative members of the cohort. A peripheral blood sample was collected from each donor, and TCR beta sequencing was performed on peripheral blood mononuclear cells. The Qiagen DNeasy Blood Extraction Kit was used to extract genomic DNA from the blood cell samples. Receptor amplification or capture employed the immunoSEQ multiplex PCR assay. For the multiplex PCR, a mixture combining 60 forward primers for TCR Vbeta segments and 13 reverse primers for TCR Jbeta segments was used. The CDR3 region of rearranged TCR beta genes was amplified from genomic DNA by a multiplex PCR assay. The Illumina HiSeq System was used to sequence the amplified TCR beta libraries as 87-base-pair reads. The authors' analysis ran thus. A later analysis counted about 76 million unique TCR beta chains across the 650 to 700 repertoires, and some 11 million of these chains were shared by at least two donors. To remove PCR and sequencing errors, raw reads were error-corrected and collapsed into unique sequences using a nearest-neighbor algorithm that merged closely related sequences. Alignment of CDR3 sequences to IMGT reference sequences was used to assign V, D and J gene segments. Each retained sequence needed at least a six-nucleotide match to both a V gene segment and a J gene segment. Rearrangements were called productive when the CDR3 lacked stop codons and stayed in frame with V and J; all others were non-productive. Following IMGT convention, CDR3 was defined as the stretch from the second conserved V-encoded cysteine to the conserved J-encoded phenylalanine. Sequences without an unambiguous match to a single V gene segment were excluded from the earlier analysis of 450 to 750 of the donors. An earlier analysis of several hundred of the donors called V segments functional above 56.7% productive rearrangements and segregating when the between-donor standard deviation exceeded 5%. A statistical classification framework was built for diagnosing cytomegalovirus status from the catalog of TCR beta chain sequences. A later analysis assigned V and J genes by comparing TCR nucleotide sequences with IMGT/GENE-DB human TR gene sequences. In a later analysis, CDR3 sequences and most-parsimonious VDJ recombination scenarios were assigned using the TCRdist pipeline. In a later analysis, each TCR beta chain was defined by its CDR3 amino acid sequence together with its V-gene family, and reads lacking a unique V-gene family were excluded. In a later analysis, around 600 highly shared, low-generation-probability nucleotide sequences were removed to address suspected cross-contamination and a sequencing artifact. In a later analysis, a clonal expansion index for each public chain was calculated from normalized within-repertoire ranks of inferred template counts. In a later analysis, generation probabilities were computed with a VDJ recombination model fitted to out-of-frame rearrangements, and the resulting probabilities were checked against IGoR. In a later analysis, hypergeometric tests were used to score TCR-TCR, TCR-HLA and TCR-CMV co-occurrence, with a repertoire-size bias correction applied to TCR pairs. A later analysis estimated false discovery rates by permuting HLA or CMV assignments 20 times. In a later analysis, co-occurring TCRs were grouped using DBSCAN, with TCRdist sequence similarity added in when clustering inside HLA-allele-positive subsets. Repertoires with fewer than 30,000 or more than 120,000 public chains, plus five repertoires with anomalous nucleotide sharing, were excluded from co-occurrence clustering. This is the immuneACCESS table as TCRdb keeps it, with only in-frame sequences that have V and J called. A part of the clones is gone; compared with another copy, unresolved V genes explain less than half, and the rest is unexplained. That table supplies the V and J calls and clone size; D and trimming were determined from the DNA. This sample has roughly 160,000 clones in its table, and over 80% of those were observed once. The ten largest clones capture approximately 2.4% of the sample.

General findings and caveats noted by the study authors: In a later analysis, TCR association rates were found to vary across HLA loci, with the most associated TCRs seen for DRB1 alleles and the fewest for HLA-C alleles. The authors suggested that the approach could potentially be generalized to other disease states and immunological phenotypes. A further reported finding was that TCR beta sequences accurately predicted the HLA-A and HLA-B alleles for most subjects in the first cohort. In a later analysis, several top co-occurrence clusters were reported to appear linked to parvovirus B19, influenza, CMV and Epstein-Barr virus. A cluster of highly shared sequence variants was judged likely to be a technical artifact of the sequencing pipeline. HLA typing was unavailable for some donors at each locus, so association tests used only the typed subset. In a later analysis, HLA-associated TCR beta chains were found to be more clonally expanded and to have lower generation probabilities than equally common non-associated chains. A total of about 180 TCR beta chains were listed by the study as associated with cytomegalovirus. In a later analysis, around 17,000 TCR beta sequences were associated with specific HLA alleles at a false discovery rate of 0.05. Immune exposure information for the cohort was limited to CMV serostatus. When HLA alleles, especially DR and DQ, strongly co-occurred, attributing TCR associations to individual alleles was difficult. Sequencing depth was assumed to be roughly uniform across donors in the presence/absence analyses, though that assumption may not hold. Across donors, most TCR sequences were observed very rarely, whereas some public TCRs were present in many individuals. In an earlier analysis of some 500 of the donors, most TCR beta V segments were observed in productive rearrangements about 87% or about 30% of the time, broadly matching IMGT annotations. In vitro tests confirmed that a few of the cytomegalovirus-associated TCR beta chains recognize cytomegalovirus antigens. Only TCR beta chains were sequenced in this cohort, and the absence of alpha or paired-chain data limited detectable features. Correlated functional status among segregating V segments might be attributable to linkage disequilibrium, but an unknown experimental factor could not be ruled out. The classifier was reported to diagnose cytomegalovirus status with high specificity and sensitivity in both the original cohort and the validation cohort. In a later genetic analysis, a missense DCLRE1C variant was associated with V-gene and J-gene trimming of TCR beta chains, and the association was replicated in an independent cohort. According to a later genetic analysis, donors in an Asian-associated ancestry cluster had fewer N-insertions in productive TCRs than the approximately 700-donor mean. Because counts were too low, 15 to 20 rarely observed V segments, including chromosome 9 orphons, were left out of the earlier analysis of 587 of the donors. A later analysis found that most CMV-associated TCR beta chains appeared HLA-restricted, with HLA associations seemingly driven largely by CMV exposure.

Remarks on this clone: Its antigen is not yet known. No clone much larger than this one lies a single base away; base qualities are absent.

This receptor was identified in a male donor in good health and CMV-seronegative. Source material: PBMCs.

The CDR3 protein is CASSIPGVTNYGYTF. The nucleotide sequence is given as TGTGCCAGTAGTATTCCCGGAGTAACGAACTATGGCTACACCTTC. The chain links TRBV19 with TRBJ1-2, with an unclear D gene assignment. Trimming costs V 3 bases and J 2 bases, and their ends lie 13 bases apart. From cysteine to phenylalanine, the CDR3 is 15 amino acids long. This entry keeps only the CDR3 DNA: 45 bases, framed from base 1. Via the germline V gene (reference sequence), CDR1 is LNHDA and CDR2 SQIVND.